This T cell receptor beta chain was retrieved from a study of regulatory T cells in long-lasting Graves disease. Study results and caveats: TRBV28, TRBJ1-2 and TRBJ2-5 were favored in persistent disease.

Trimming took 1 base from V and 0 from J, leaving 3 bases between them. CDR1 is SNHLY, CDR2 FYNNEI, per germline. The CDR3 is 13 amino acids. For TCR beta, libraries came from iRepertoire HTBI primers and Arm-PCR of CDR3 regions. TCRdb ran MiXCR on the multiplex PCR reads and lists one entry per CDR3 protein. Among about half a million distinct CDR3 sequences listed, approximately 12% were seen once. As to time point: newly diagnosed GD, antithyroid drugs for less than 3 months. PBMCs provided the RNA from which the TCR library was made. This clonotype was seen repeatedly, ten times or more. Its antigen is not known. These records were also assigned to another study, of T cells in Graves' hyperthyroidism and ophthalmopathy. From that paper: Patients aged 18 to 65 had newly diagnosed hyperthyroidism that had lasted under 2 months. Clonotypes that were expanded in thyroid above 0.001 mostly appeared in blood too.

The rearrangement links TRBV2 to TRBJ1-1; D uncertain. Sequences were derived from peripheral blood mononuclear cells (PBMCs), sampled at new diagnosis, from a patient treated with antithyroid drugs. The receptor was derived from a woman in her twenties or thirties with Graves disease. The CDR3 sequence: CASSEGLNTEAFF. CDR3 DNA: TGTGCCAGCAGTGAAGGGCTGAACACTGAAGCTTTCTTT.